A single sample gave rise to the 5 T cell receptor beta chains below, sequenced in a study of PD-L1 blockade in urothelial cancer. Sample time point: peripheral blood 6 weeks after treatment start. Assay used: immunoSEQ multiplex PCR; TCRdb lists only in-frame clones, some missing. The data show 100,000 to 150,000 clones, with more than 70% seen just once and roughly 2.3% held by the top ten. Sequencing used PBMCs, obtained around atezolizumab (anti-PD-L1) treatment. Receptors originate from a man aged 45 to 65 with urothelial cancer.

This clone was detected once. One end of the junction is discordant with germline, which a read error may explain. V usage is TRBV7-7 and J usage is TRBJ2-5; 10 bases fit TRBD2. Germline-derived CDR1 and CDR2 are SSHAT and FNYEAQ (reference sequence). CDR3 size: 17 residues. CDR3: CASSPSASGSLTETQYF. DNA of the CDR3: TGTGCTAGCAGCCCCTCGGCTAGCGGGAGTTTGACGGAGACCCAGTACTTC. Based on the CDR3 plus reference TRBV7-7 and TRBJ2-5, the full variable domain is GAGVSQSPRYKVTKRGQDVTLRCDPISSHATLYWYQQALGQGPEFLTYFNYEAQPDKSGLPSDRFSAERPEGSISTLTIQRTEQRDSAMYRCASSPSASGSLTETQYFGPGTRLLVL.

In its sample, this clone was seen a few times. The V gene is TRBV7-9, the J gene TRBJ2-5; D is unresolved. Germline CDR1 and CDR2: SEHNR and FQNEAQ (reference sequence). Trimming pared 2 bases from V and 1 base from J, leaving 5 bases between. The CDR3 is 13 amino acids. This CDR3 is CASSLRGQETQYF. In nucleotides, the CDR3 is TGTGCCAGCAGCTTACGCGGCCAAGAGACCCAGTACTTC.

The V and J genes are TRBV5-1 and TRBJ2-5; tentative D call: TRBD2 (5 bases). V was cut by 2 bases and J by 1 base, with 9 bases left in between. The CDR3 is 14 amino acids. Germline-derived CDR1 and CDR2 are SGHRS and YFSETQ. The CDR3: CASSLSAGQETQYF. CDR3 coding DNA: TGCGCCAGCAGCTTAAGTGCGGGCCAAGAGACCCAGTACTTC. The full variable domain, with the rest looked up from reference TRBV5-1 and TRBJ2-5, is KAGVTQTPRYLIKTRGQQVTLSCSPISGHRSVSWYQQTPGQGLQFLFEYFSETQRNKGNFPGRFSGRQFSNSRSEMNVSTLELGDSALYLCASSLSAGQETQYFGPGTRLLVL.

The V gene is TRBV15, the J gene TRBJ2-2; 7 positions match TRBD2. CDR1 LNHNV and CDR2 YYDKDF come from the germline V gene (reference sequence). V lost 5 bases to trimming and J lost 6 bases; unmatched junction nucleotides: 3. This CDR3 spans 13 amino acids. CDR3 bases: TGTGCCACCAGCGTTGGGAGGGCCGGGGAGCTGTTTTTT. Translated: CATSVGRAGELFF. Using reference TRBV15 and TRBJ2-2 for the parts outside the CDR3, the full variable domain is DAMVIQNPRYQVTQFGKPVTLSCSQTLNHNVMYWYQQKSSQAPKLLFHYYDKDFNNEADTPDNFQSRRPNTSFCFLDIRSPGLGDTAMYLCATSVGRAGELFFGEGSRLTVL.

This chain uses TRBV7-9 with TRBJ2-1, with 13 bases fitting TRBD2. This CDR3 spans 15 amino acids. V was clipped by 5 bases and J by 9 bases; unmatched bases: 7. CDR1 SEHNR and CDR2 FQNEAQ come from the germline V gene (reference sequence). CDR3 coding DNA: TGTGCCAGCAGCGTCGGACTAGCGGGAGCGGCTGAGCAGTTCTTC. Residues: CASSVGLAGAAEQFF.